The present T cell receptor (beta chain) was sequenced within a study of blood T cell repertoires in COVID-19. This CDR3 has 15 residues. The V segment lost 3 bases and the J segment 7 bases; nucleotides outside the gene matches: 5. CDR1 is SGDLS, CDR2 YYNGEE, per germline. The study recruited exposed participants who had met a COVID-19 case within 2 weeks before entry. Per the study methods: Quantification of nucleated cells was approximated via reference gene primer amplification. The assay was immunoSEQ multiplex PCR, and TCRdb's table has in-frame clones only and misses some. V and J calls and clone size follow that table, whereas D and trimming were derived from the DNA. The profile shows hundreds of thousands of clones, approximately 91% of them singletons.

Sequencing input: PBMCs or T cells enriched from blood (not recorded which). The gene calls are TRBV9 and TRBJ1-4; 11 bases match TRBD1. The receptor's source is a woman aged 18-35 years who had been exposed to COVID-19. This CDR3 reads CASSGTGGRGEKLFF. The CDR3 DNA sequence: TGTGCCAGCAGCGGGACAGGGGGCAGAGGTGAAAAACTGTTTTTT.